These T cell receptor beta chains were read from a single sample in a study of CD8 T cells in Susac syndrome. TCRdb reprocessed the immunoSEQ multiplex PCR reads with MiXCR, giving one entry per CDR3 protein. The sample has 200,000 or so distinct CDR3 sequences; 95% are singletons. The sample comprised CD4+ T cells from PBMCs. Every receptor here comes from a human donor with Susac syndrome. Both conserved end residues are part of each CDR3. Each record gives: J gene, clone size, D gene, V gene, CDR3 DNA, CDR3 protein. D genes are given only for firm matches. Some rows mark clone size as missing; the rest say once, few, many or name a class of expanded clone.

TRBJ2-3,-,-,TRBV5-6,TGTGCCAGCAGCGCAACCGGGACCACGGCAGATACGCAGTATTTT,CASSATGTTADTQYF
TRBJ2-3,-,TRBD1,TRBV5-1,TGCGCCAGCAGCCGAGGGACAGCTGCAGATACGCAGTATTTT,CASSRGTAADTQYF
TRBJ1-1,-,TRBD1,TRBV7-6,TGTGCCAGCAGCCCCGGGACAGGGTGGGCTTTCTTT,CASSPGTGWAFF
TRBJ2-7,-,TRBD2,TRBV4-1,TGCGCCAGCAGCCAAGGGGAGGGGACGCTTCTACGGGAGCAGTACTTC,CASSQGEGTLLREQYF
TRBJ1-6,-,TRBD1,TRBV7-9,TGTGCCAGCAGGGTATGGCTAGGGGGCGCAAATGAAGATTCACCCCTCCACTTT,CASRVWLGGANEDSPLHF
TRBJ2-1,-,TRBD2,TRBV11-1,TGTGCCAGCAGTTCACCTCTAGCGGGGGGTGCATATGAGCAGTTCTTC,CASSSPLAGGAYEQFF
TRBJ2-7,-,TRBD2,TRBV4-2,TGTGCCAGCAGCGTTACTAGCGGGGGGCGTTCCCACGAGCAGTACTTC,CASSVTSGGRSHEQYF
TRBJ2-2,-,-,TRBV6-1,TGTGCCAGCTCGGTGGGCAGGGCTCGTAGCACCGGGGAGCTGTTTTTT,CASSVGRARSTGELFF
TRBJ2-2,-,-,TRBV6-5,TGTGCCAGCAGTTATTATCGGCTACAGGGCAGTACCGGGGAGCTGTTTTTT,CASSYYRLQGSTGELFF
TRBJ1-1,once,-,TRBV28,TGTGCCCTACGGGGGAACACTGAAGCTTTCTTT,CALRGNTEAFF
TRBJ2-7,few,-,TRBV11-2,TGTGCCAGCAGCCAGGACGGGTACGAGCAGTACTTC,CASSQDGYEQYF
TRBJ1-6,-,-,TRBV27,TGTGCCAGCAGTCCGACAGGTCGGGATTCACCCCTCCACTTT,CASSPTGRDSPLHF
TRBJ1-2,once,TRBD1,TRBV5-1,TGCGCCAGCAGCTACGGACAGGACTATGGCTACACCTTC,CASSYGQDYGYTF
TRBJ2-2,-,TRBD2,TRBV6-5,TGTGCCAGCAGTTACTGGGGGCGGGGGGGCCCGGCCGGGGAGCTGTTTTTT,CASSYWGRGGPAGELFF
TRBJ2-3,-,-,TRBV5-4,TGTGCCAGCAGCTTGATGGGGGGCACAGATACGCAGTATTTT,CASSLMGGTDTQYF
TRBJ2-1,-,-,TRBV20-1,TGCAGTGCCGTGGGTGGGGTCGAGCAGTTCTTC,CSAVGGVEQFF
TRBJ2-3,-,-,TRBV5-6,TGTGCCAGCACCCCGGTGCTCCTCACAGATACGCAGTATTTT,CASTPVLLTDTQYF
TRBJ2-7,-,TRBD1,TRBV28,TGTGCCAGCGGGGACAGGGTGGGGTCCTACGAGCAGTACTTC,CASGDRVGSYEQYF
TRBJ1-5,-,-,TRBV29-1,TGCAGCGTTGAAACACAGCGCAATCAGCCCCAGCATTTT,CSVETQRNQPQHF
TRBJ1-1,-,-,TRBV12-3/TRBV12-4,TGTGCCAGCAGCCTTTGGGATCTGAACACTGAAGCTTTCTTT,CASSLWDLNTEAFF
TRBJ2-7,-,-,TRBV29-1,TGCAGCGCTACCCCTGGGGGAGCCTACGAGCAGTACTTC,CSATPGGAYEQYF
TRBJ2-7,-,-,TRBV9,TGTGCCAGCAGCGTAGGCGGTGGCAGCCCCTACGAGCAGTACTTC,CASSVGGGSPYEQYF
TRBJ2-3,-,-,TRBV15,TGTGCCACCAGCAGAGATCACGTTAGCACAGATACGCAGTATTTT,CATSRDHVSTDTQYF
TRBJ1-2,-,-,TRBV27,TGTGCCAGCAGTTTAGGCAAGAGTTATGGCTACACCTTC,CASSLGKSYGYTF
TRBJ1-4,-,-,TRBV7-3,TGTGCCAGCAGCTTAGAACTTCCAGGGTGTGAAAAACTGTTTTTT,CASSLELPGCEKLFF
TRBJ2-5,-,-,TRBV28,TGTGCCAGCATTGGGGCGTTCCAAGAGACCCAGTACTTC,CASIGAFQETQYF
TRBJ2-3,-,-,TRBV30,TGTGCCTGGAGTGTACCGAGCACAGATACGCAGTATTTT,CAWSVPSTDTQYF
TRBJ2-5,once,-,TRBV3-1,TGTGCCAGCCGGGGAGTTGGAAAAGAGACCCAGTACTTC,CASRGVGKETQYF
TRBJ2-7,-,-,TRBV5-1,TGCGCCAGCAGCTTGGGAACTGTGGGGCCCAACTACGAGCAGTACTTC,CASSLGTVGPNYEQYF
TRBJ2-5,few,-,TRBV5-6,TGTGCCAGCAGCTCGGGGAGGGAGACCCAGTACTTC,CASSSGRETQYF
TRBJ2-2,-,-,TRBV19,TGTGCCAGTCTCCACGACCTCACCGGGGAGCTGTTTTTT,CASLHDLTGELFF
TRBJ2-3,-,-,TRBV5-1,TGCGCCAGCAGCGCCGGACGGGAAGCTAGCACAGATACGCAGTATTTT,CASSAGREASTDTQYF
TRBJ1-5,-,-,TRBV7-2,TGTGCCAGCAGCTTAAGGACAGACAATCAGCCCCAGCATTTT,CASSLRTDNQPQHF
TRBJ2-3,-,TRBD2,TRBV30,TGTGCCTGGAGTCCCGGACTAGCGGGGGGAGATACGCAGTATTTT,CAWSPGLAGGDTQYF
TRBJ1-5,once,TRBD1,TRBV29-1,TGCAGCGCCATTGGACAGGAAAATCAGCCCCAGCATTTT,CSAIGQENQPQHF
TRBJ1-1,-,-,TRBV7-2,TGTGCCAGCACCCTTATGGGTCTCTCGGTGAACACTGAAGCTTTCTTT,CASTLMGLSVNTEAFF